This TCR beta chain was documented in a study of T cells in Graves' hyperthyroidism and ophthalmopathy. The study, taken as a whole, reports: Blood also carried most thyroid clonotypes expanded above 0.001. Ophthalmopathy got predicted by the model a median roughly 6.1 months before its onset.

Diagnoses rested on clinical symptoms, serum thyroxine and TRAb, thyroid ultrasound and orbital computed tomography. Predating any ophthalmopathy symptoms, the blood sample was taken at first hyperthyroidism diagnosis. V lost 1 base, J lost 5 bases, and 6 bases lay in between. CDR1 is SEHNR, CDR2 FQNEAQ, per germline (reference sequence). The CDR3 has 12 residues. This clonotype has ten or more counts. What it binds is unknown. RNA transcripts provided the source from which TCR beta CDR3 regions were amplified. Initially, a first-round RT-PCR of the TCR CDR3 employed the HTBI primer set. One entry per CDR3 protein, called by TCRdb with MiXCR from the multiplex PCR reads. The sample has under 450,000 distinct CDR3 sequences, approximately 13% seen once; the top ten hold about 20%.

The rearrangement uses TRBV7-9 and TRBJ2-7; no definite D call. The receptor was derived from a young man with Graves' hyperthyroidism that later progressed to Graves' ophthalmopathy. The sample consisted of blood. Here the CDR3 DNA reads TGTGCCAGCAGCTTAGTCCCACACGAGCAGTACTTC. Amino acid sequence: CASSLVPHEQYF.